A single sample gave rise to the 30 T cell receptor beta chains below, sequenced in a study of memory B cells and T cells in multiple sclerosis. Measured with immunoSEQ multiplex PCR; TCRdb has only the in-frame clones, and not every one. The table has roughly 30,000 clones, roughly 86% seen once. After stimulus-free culture, autoproliferating CFSE-dim and non-proliferating CFSE-high T cells were sequenced separately. Pooled replicate wells came from 5x10^7 CFSE-labeled PBMCs cultured less than 9 days without stimulus. Antigen specificity for these receptors is unknown. The sequenced material came from PBMCs from blood kept in culture. These receptors were taken from a human donor with multiple sclerosis.

The chain uses TRBV11-3 and TRBJ1-3, with unresolved D. CDR1 is SGHNT, CDR2 YENEEA, per germline. The CDR3 is made up of 15 amino acids. V shed 1 base and J shed 0 bases, with 7 bases lying between them. The CDR3 sequence: CASSLAPGSGNTIYF. The CDR3 nucleotides read TGTGCCAGCAGCTTAGCTCCAGGCTCTGGAAACACCATATATTTT.

V usage is TRBV5-1 and J usage is TRBJ2-7; D ambiguous. The CDR3 contains 14 residues. The germline V gene has CDR1 SGHRS and CDR2 YFSETQ. V was pared by 0 bases and J by 6 bases, with 13 bases between. The CDR3, as DNA: TGCGCCAGCAGCTTGGAACAGTACAAGGGCGAGCAGTACTTC. Translation: CASSLEQYKGEQYF.

This chain joins TRBV29-1 and TRBJ1-1, with D uncertain. The germline CDR1 and CDR2 sequences are SQVTM and ANQGSEA. The V end lost 6 bases, the J end lost 4 bases, and 12 bases lay between the germline ends. The CDR3 runs 12 residues. The CDR3 nucleotides read TGCAGCGTGAACAAGGGAGGCACTGAAGCTTTCTTT. Translated: CSVNKGGTEAFF.

The rearrangement links TRBV29-1 to TRBJ1-2, with D possibly being TRBD1 (6 bases). The length of the CDR3 is 11 residues. Trimming pared 7 bases from V and 8 bases from J, leaving 14 bases between. CDR1 is SQVTM, CDR2 ANQGSEA, per germline. CDR3 amino acids: CSAIQGGGYTF. The CDR3 nucleotides are TGCAGCGCGATACAGGGTGGCGGCTACACCTTC.

The chain links TRBV10-3 to TRBJ1-1; 9 bases are a match to TRBD1. The CDR3 contains 15 residues. After removal of 7 bases from V and 3 bases from J, the junction contained 9 bases not matched to a gene. CDR1 and CDR2 (germline): ENHRY, SYGVKD. The CDR3 region is CAITGGQGRYTEAFF. The DNA for the CDR3 is TGTGCCATCACCGGGGGACAGGGCCGGTACACTGAAGCTTTCTTT.

The V call is TRBV11-2, the J call TRBJ2-2; D unclear. This CDR3 is 13 amino acids long. The germline V and J ends were trimmed by 5 bases and 6 bases, with 10 bases remaining between them. Per the germline V gene, CDR1 is SGHAT and CDR2 is FQNNGV. This chain's CDR3 is CASSQARAGELFF. The DNA of the CDR3 is TGTGCCAGCAGCCAGGCACGTGCCGGGGAGCTGTTTTTT. Drawing the rest from reference TRBV11-2 and TRBJ2-2, the complete variable domain is EAGVAQSPRYKIIEKRQSVAFWCNPISGHATLYWYQQILGQGPKLLIQFQNNGVVDDSQLPKDRFSAERLKGVDSTLKIQPAKLEDSAVYLCASSQARAGELFFGEGSRLTVL.

This sequence joins TRBV18 and TRBJ2-1, with 7 bases aligning to TRBD1. V shed 4 bases, J shed 3 bases, and the junction held 6 bases outside the gene matches. Germline V lookup: CDR1 KGHSH, CDR2 LQKENI. The CDR3 extends over 15 amino acids. The CDR3 bases are TGTGCCAGCTCACGCAGGGGGATAGGCTACAATGAGCAGTTCTTC. Protein sequence: CASSRRGIGYNEQFF.

The chain carries TRBV19 and TRBJ1-2, with D maybe TRBD1 (5 bases). V dropped 3 bases and J dropped 9 bases, with 23 bases sitting between them. The germline gives CDR1 LNHDA, CDR2 SQIVND (reference sequence). This CDR3 is built from 16 residues. This chain's CDR3 is CASSMLGTGDTGSYTF. CDR3 DNA sequence: TGTGCCAGTAGTATGTTGGGGACCGGAGACACAGGAAGCTACACCTTC.

The chain links TRBV4-1 to TRBJ1-5, with a weak D call TRBD1 (6 bases). Trimming stripped 0 bases from V and 0 bases from J, with 12 bases between. Per the germline V gene, CDR1 is MGHRA and CDR2 is YSYEKL. CDR3 length: 17 amino acids. The CDR3 spells CASSQEAGAYSNQPQHF. In DNA form, the CDR3 reads TGCGCCAGCAGCCAAGAGGCAGGGGCTTATAGCAATCAGCCCCAGCATTTT.

The genes are TRBV6-1 and TRBJ1-4; 9 bases are a match to TRBD1. Germline CDR1 is MNHNS and CDR2 is SASEGT. The CDR3 has 14 residues. With 6 bases clipped from V and 8 bases from J, the junction kept 7 bases outside the gene matches. CDR3 bases: TGTGCCAGCAGACCGGGACAGGGTGGCGAAAAACTGTTTTTT. It encodes CASRPGQGGEKLFF.

The chain couples TRBV6-6 to TRBJ2-1; 8 bases are shared with TRBD1. The CDR3 is 14 residues long. Germline V gene sequence: CDR1 MNHNY, CDR2 SVGAGI (reference sequence). Trimming removed 7 bases from V and 6 bases from J; junction bases left unmatched: 8. CDR3 sequence (DNA): TGTGCCAGCACCCCGGGACAGGCGGCCAATGAGCAGTTCTTC. It codes for CASTPGQAANEQFF.

The chain carries TRBV7-2 and TRBJ1-3; TRBD1 matches 7 bases. Germline V gives CDR1 SGHTA, CDR2 FQGNSA. CDR3 length equals 16 residues. Trimming removed 5 bases from V and 3 bases from J; junction bases left unmatched: 10. The CDR3 bases are TGTGCCAGCAGCCCCTTGGTAGGGGGCTATGGAAACACCATATATTTT. Protein: CASSPLVGGYGNTIYF.

This chain joins TRBV6-6 and TRBJ1-2; D may be TRBD1 (6 bases). Germline V gene data show CDR1 as MNHNY and CDR2 as SVGAGI (reference sequence). The CDR3 totals 15 residues. V shed 0 bases and J shed 8 bases, with 16 bases lying between them. The CDR3 coding sequence is TGTGCCAGCAGTTACTCAATACAGGGTTTCGGGGGCTACACCTTC. This encodes CASSYSIQGFGGYTF.

The rearrangement joins TRBV15 to TRBJ2-5, with D perhaps TRBD1 (6 bases). The CDR3 loop spans 16 amino acids. The germline V gene encodes CDR1 LNHNV and CDR2 YYDKDF (reference sequence). Trimming shortened V by 0 bases and J by 4 bases, and 15 bases separated the two germline ends. The CDR3 spells CATSRDRGPRIETQYF. As DNA, the CDR3 is TGTGCCACCAGCAGAGACAGGGGTCCAAGGATAGAGACCCAGTACTTC.

The chain is built from TRBV6-1 and TRBJ1-1; D is unclear. The CDR3 contains 12 residues. Germline CDR1 reads MNHNS; CDR2 reads SASEGT. V gave up 1 base and J gave up 10 bases, with 10 bases separating them. This chain's CDR3 is CASSEGPGLAFF. The CDR3 nucleotides are TGTGCCAGCAGTGAAGGTCCCGGTCTAGCTTTCTTT.

The genes are TRBV15 and TRBJ1-2; D gene unclear. The CDR3 length is 12 residues. The ends were cut back, 6 bases at V and 5 bases at J, with 10 bases in the middle. Germline CDR1 is LNHNV and CDR2 is YYDKDF (reference sequence). The CDR3 nucleotides read TGTGCCACCAGTGAGATGGGTTATGGCTACACCTTC. Encoded protein: CATSEMGYGYTF.

This chain links TRBV14 with TRBJ2-3, with D possibly being TRBD2 (5 bases). Germline V lookup: CDR1 SGHDN, CDR2 FVKESK. Trimming removed 0 bases from V and 8 bases from J, with 9 bases in between. The CDR3 contains 13 residues. CDR3 DNA sequence: TGTGCCAGCAGCCAAGATCTTGAGGGTACGCAGTATTTT. Translated: CASSQDLEGTQYF.

V is TRBV19 and J is TRBJ2-5; TRBD2 might be the D (6 bases). The DNA end lines up better with TRBJ2-7; the J call may be wrong. There are 13 residues in the CDR3. The germline gives CDR1 LNHDA, CDR2 SQIVND (reference sequence). CDR3: CASSTAAGYEQYF. DNA of the CDR3: TGTGCCAGTAGTACCGCCGCGGGGTACGAGCAGTACTTC.

This clone was picked up a small number of times. The rearrangement joins TRBV30 to TRBJ1-5, with D maybe TRBD1 (5 bases). The V end lost 4 bases, the J end lost 7 bases, and 14 bases lay between the germline ends. CDR1 is GTSNPN and CDR2 is SVGIG in the germline V gene (reference sequence). The CDR3 is 13 amino acids. The CDR3 reads CAWTHSGGQPQHF. Written as DNA, the CDR3 is TGTGCCTGGACCCATTCGGGGGGGCAGCCCCAGCATTTT.

The chain couples TRBV27 to TRBJ2-2, with unresolved D. V shed 2 bases and J shed 5 bases, with 3 bases lying between them. The CDR3 runs to 12 residues. Germline CDR1 and CDR2: MNHEY and SMNVEV (reference sequence). The CDR3 nucleotides read TGTGCCAGCAGTTTAAGTACCGGGGAGCTGTTTTTT. Translating it yields CASSLSTGELFF.

This clone was found once. This sequence joins TRBV5-4 and TRBJ1-2, with D uncertain. The V end was cut by 1 base, the J end by 0 bases, with 10 bases between. The CDR3 runs to 15 residues. From germline, CDR1 is SGHNT and CDR2 YYREEE (reference sequence). The CDR3 reads CASSLSVRANYGYTF. The DNA of the CDR3 is TGTGCCAGCAGCTTGTCCGTTAGAGCTAACTATGGCTACACCTTC.

This clone has a handful of counts. The gene calls are TRBV5-5 and TRBJ2-7; D is unclear. The germline V gene has CDR1 SGHKS and CDR2 YYEKEE (reference sequence). The CDR3 contains 14 residues. Deletions cut 3 bases from V and 1 base from J, with 11 bases between. The DNA for the CDR3 is TGTGCCAGCAGCTGGGGTATGAAGTCCTACGAGCAGTACTTC. Its protein product is CASSWGMKSYEQYF.

This chain joins TRBV14 and TRBJ2-2; 8 bases are shared with TRBD1. The V and J ends lost 1 base and 1 base, in that order; junction bases with no gene match: 8. Germline lookup yields CDR1 SGHDN and CDR2 FVKESK. CDR3 size: 18 residues. The CDR3 sequence is CASSQGTGISWNTGELFF. The CDR3 nucleotides are TGTGCCAGCAGCCAAGGGACAGGGATTAGTTGGAACACCGGGGAGCTGTTTTTT. Full variable domain (rest looked up from reference TRBV14 and TRBJ2-2): EAGVTQFPSHSVIEKGQTVTLRCDPISGHDNLYWYRRVMGKEIKFLLHFVKESKQDESGMPNNRFLAERTGGTYSTLKVQPAELEDSGVYFCASSQGTGISWNTGELFFGEGSRLTVL.

V gene TRBV4-1 combines with J gene TRBJ2-7; a possible D gene is TRBD2 (7 bases). CDR3 length equals 15 residues. Trimming pared 4 bases from V and 7 bases from J, leaving 20 bases between. Germline V gives CDR1 MGHRA, CDR2 YSYEKL. In nucleotides, the CDR3 is TGCGCCAGCAGCCTTTCCGGGGGCGAGGGAGGGGAGCAGTACTTC. Residues: CASSLSGGEGGEQYF.

The chain links TRBV27 to TRBJ2-7; 10 bases line up with TRBD2. V was pared by 0 bases and J by 5 bases, with 16 bases of the junction left unmatched. Germline V lookup: CDR1 MNHEY, CDR2 SMNVEV (reference sequence). The CDR3 length is 19 residues. CDR3 nucleotides: TGTGCCAGCAGTTTATCATTTACTAGCGGGATTCTGCCACCCAACGAGCAGTACTTC. Its translation is CASSLSFTSGILPPNEQYF.

The chain recombines TRBV11-2 with TRBJ1-6; weak D call: TRBD1 (5 bases). CDR1 SGHAT and CDR2 FQNNGV come from the germline V gene. The V and J ends lost 5 bases and 5 bases respectively, with 19 bases between them. The CDR3 extends over 17 amino acids. CDR3 amino acids: CASSRNTGLLDNSPLHF. The CDR3 DNA is TGTGCCAGCAGCCGAAATACAGGTTTATTGGATAATTCACCCCTCCACTTT.

This clone was picked up one time. The chain uses TRBV18 and TRBJ2-7; D remains ambiguous. The CDR3 has 12 amino acids. With 8 bases removed from V and 0 bases from J, the gap between germline ends came to 8 bases. Germline V gene sequence: CDR1 KGHSH, CDR2 LQKENI. The CDR3 protein is CASLLLSYEQYF. The CDR3 bases are TGTGCCAGCCTGCTTCTCTCCTACGAGCAGTACTTC.

This sequence joins TRBV30 and TRBJ1-2; D is perhaps TRBD1 (5 bases). This CDR3 has 13 residues. Trimming left V 0 bases short and J 4 bases short, with 9 bases between. CDR1 GTSNPN and CDR2 SVGIG come from the germline V gene (reference sequence). The CDR3 region is CAWSVRQGYGYTF. In DNA form, the CDR3 reads TGTGCCTGGAGTGTACGGCAGGGCTATGGCTACACCTTC.

This clone was seen just once. The DNA for the CDR3 is TGTGCCAGCAGCCCCTCCGCAGGGGGTTACTACGAGCAGTACTTC. Translation gives CASSPSAGGYYEQYF. The V and J genes are TRBV5-6 and TRBJ2-7, with TRBD1 identical over 7 bases. Germline V CDR1 and CDR2: SGHDT, YYEEEE. Trimming took 4 bases from V and 3 from J; bases not matched to a gene: 10. CDR3 length: 15 residues.

This chain connects TRBV29-1 to TRBJ2-3; D ambiguous. The CDR3 spans 11 residues. The germline V and J ends were trimmed by 3 bases and 10 bases, with 11 bases remaining between them. In germline, CDR1 is SQVTM, CDR2 ANQGSEA. The CDR3: CSVEWQFAQYF. The CDR3 region has the DNA TGCAGCGTTGAGTGGCAATTTGCGCAGTATTTT.